A single sample gave rise to the 3 T cell receptor beta chains below, sequenced in a study of blood T cells in healthy people across ages. Alongside a J-beta primer mix, a sample-barcoded 5' primer served in a second PCR lasting 7 to 11 cycles. TCRdb re-called the 5' RACE reads through MiXCR, storing one row per CDR3 protein. The sample has nearly 800,000 distinct CDR3 sequences, about 25% seen once. The same sample was also used in a study of T cells of mothers and their children.

The sequenced material came from blood. Receptor source: a boy younger than 18 in good health.

V usage is TRBV15 and J usage is TRBJ1-4; D is uncertain. This CDR3 is built from 13 residues. Looked up from germline, CDR1 is LNHNV and CDR2 is YYDKDF (reference sequence). Between the trimmed V and J ends, which lost 5 bases and 6 bases, there was a span of 10 bases. CDR3 amino acids: CATSARYDEKLFF. CDR3 DNA: TGTGCCACCAGCGCCAGGTATGATGAAAAACTGTTTTTT.

In its sample, this clonotype was seen a few times. This chain links TRBV11-1 with TRBJ2-3; no definite D call. CDR1 and CDR2 (germline): SGHAT, FQDESV (reference sequence). This CDR3 region has 13 residues. The V and J ends lost 5 bases and 1 base respectively, with 7 bases between them. CDR3 sequence: CASSRRCTDTQYF. DNA of the CDR3: TGTGCCAGCAGCCGCCGGTGCACAGATACGCAGTATTTT.

J is TRBJ1-1 and V is TRBV20-1, with D uncertain. CDR1 is DFQATT and CDR2 is SNEGSKA in the germline V gene (reference sequence). The CDR3 covers 15 residues. The V and J ends lost 6 bases and 1 base respectively, with 18 bases between them. The CDR3 nucleotides read TGCAGTGCCGTTGATCCGAATTCAAGGAACACTGAAGCTTTCTTT. Its translation: CSAVDPNSRNTEAFF.